Below are 17 T cell receptor beta chains sequenced from a single sample in a study of T cell responses to AZD1222 COVID-19 vaccine. The repertoire was sequenced with immunoSEQ multiplex PCR; TCRdb's copy has only in-frame clones and lacks some. The sample records 150,000 or so clones, over 85% being singletons. The specimen was peripheral blood, collected on day 0 of AZD1222 vaccination. The receptors derive from an adult in good health.

This clone was detected once. V and J are TRBV7-9 and TRBJ1-3; D remains unclear. The CDR3 is made up of 14 amino acids. V shed 1 base and J shed 0 bases, with 4 bases lying between them. The germline gives CDR1 SEHNR, CDR2 FQNEAQ (reference sequence). CDR3 sequence: CASSLGLSGNTIYF. CDR3 nucleotide sequence: TGTGCCAGCAGCTTAGGGCTCTCTGGAAACACCATATATTTT.

The chain is built from TRBV18 and TRBJ1-3; D gene uncertain. The CDR3 is made up of 17 amino acids. Per germline, CDR1 KGHSH and CDR2 LQKENI. The V and J ends lost 3 bases and 0 bases respectively, with 15 bases between them. In nucleotides, the CDR3 is TGTGCCAGCTCACCCAGACTCCTACGGGACTCTGGAAACACCATATATTTT. Protein sequence: CASSPRLLRDSGNTIYF. Filled out from reference TRBV18 and TRBJ1-3, the complete variable domain reads NAGVMQNPRHLVRRRGQEARLRCSPMKGHSHVYWYRQLPEEGLKFMVYLQKENIIDESGMPKERFSAEFPKEGPSILRIQQVVRGDSAAYFCASSPRLLRDSGNTIYFGEGSWLTVV.

The V and J genes are TRBV27 and TRBJ1-3; tentative D call: TRBD1 (6 bases). Germline assignment: CDR1 MNHEY and CDR2 SMNVEV (reference sequence). V lost 9 bases and J lost 0, with 18 bases in between. The CDR3 runs 16 residues. The CDR3: CASKTTGHRSGNTIYF. CDR3 DNA sequence: TGTGCCAGTAAGACGACGGGACACCGCTCTGGAAACACCATATATTTT.

CDR3 coding DNA: TGTGCCAGCAGTCCTGAGCTGGGGACTGAAGCTTTCTTT. As protein: CASSPELGTEAFF. V usage is TRBV12-3 or TRBV12-4 and J usage is TRBJ1-1; no clear D. Trimming took off 5 bases at V and 5 bases at J, with 12 bases between the two ends. This CDR3 contains 13 residues.

The chain has TRBV28 and TRBJ1-5; D not resolved. Trimming shortened V by 0 bases and J by 6 bases, and 9 bases separated the two germline ends. Germline V gives CDR1 MDHEN, CDR2 SYDVKM. This CDR3 is built from 14 residues. The CDR3 region is CASSLWSGSQPQHF. For the CDR3, the DNA is TGTGCCAGCAGTTTATGGTCCGGGAGTCAGCCCCAGCATTTT.

The chain recombines TRBV28 with TRBJ1-2, with no clear D. Germline V gene lookup returns CDR1 MDHEN and CDR2 SYDVKM. Between the trimmed V and J ends, which lost 3 bases and 2 bases, there was a span of 13 bases. The CDR3 covers 15 residues. In DNA form, the CDR3 reads TGTGCCAGCAGTTTCGGTTTTCACTCAAACTATGGCTACACCTTC. Translating it yields CASSFGFHSNYGYTF.

V and J are TRBV5-4 and TRBJ1-1; D remains unclear. Trimming took 2 bases from V and 1 from J, leaving 3 bases between them. Germline V gives CDR1 SGHNT, CDR2 YYREEE (reference sequence). The CDR3 runs 12 residues. DNA of the CDR3: TGTGCCAGCAGCTTCCCGAACACTGAAGCTTTCTTT. It yields the protein CASSFPNTEAFF.

This chain joins TRBV11-3 and TRBJ2-3, with D perhaps TRBD1 (6 bases). The V end lost 5 bases, the J end lost 4 bases, and 13 bases lay between the germline ends. Germline V gene data show CDR1 as SGHNT and CDR2 as YENEEA. The CDR3 covers 14 residues. The CDR3 is CASSPDRSADTQYF. In nucleotides, the CDR3 is TGTGCCAGCAGCCCCGACAGGAGCGCAGATACGCAGTATTTT.

The chain joins TRBV5-1 to TRBJ1-1, with D tentatively TRBD1 (5 bases). In germline, CDR1 is SGHRS, CDR2 YFSETQ. The V end lost 4 bases, the J end lost 4 bases, and 14 bases lay between the germline ends. CDR3 length: 14 amino acids. The CDR3 DNA sequence: TGCGCCAGCAGCCCGGGGGTTTCCGGCACTGAAGCTTTCTTT. It codes for CASSPGVSGTEAFF.

J is TRBJ2-1 and V is TRBV5-4; no reliable D call. V shed 3 bases and J shed 7 bases, with 8 bases lying between them. CDR3 length: 12 amino acids. Germline-derived CDR1 and CDR2 are SGHNT and YYREEE (reference sequence). CDR3 nucleotide sequence: TGTGCCAGCAGCTCGCCCTCTAATGAGCAGTTCTTC. It yields the protein CASSSPSNEQFF. The full variable domain, its missing parts supplied by reference TRBV5-4 and TRBJ2-1, is ETGVTQSPTHLIKTRGQQVTLRCSSQSGHNTVSWYQQALGQGPQFIFQYYREEENGRGNFPPRFSGLQFPNYSSELNVNALELDDSALYLCASSSPSNEQFFGPGTRLTVL.

The rearrangement joins TRBV11-3 to TRBJ2-3; possible D gene TRBD2, 6 bases. The CDR3 consists of 16 residues. Germline loops: CDR1 SGHNT, CDR2 YENEEA. With 1 base removed from V and 2 bases from J, the gap between germline ends came to 13 bases. The CDR3 loop is CASSLGVAETTDTQYF. For the CDR3, the DNA is TGTGCCAGCAGCTTAGGGGTAGCGGAGACCACAGATACGCAGTATTTT. The full variable domain, in which reference TRBV11-3 and TRBJ2-3 provide the parts outside the CDR3, is EAGVVQSPRYKIIEKKQPVAFWCNPISGHNTLYWYLQNLGQGPELLIRYENEEAVDDSQLPKDRFSAERLKGVDSTLKIQPAELGDSAVYLCASSLGVAETTDTQYFGPGTRLTVL.

The chain is built from TRBV4-2 and TRBJ2-2, with 7 positions matching TRBD2. With 1 base clipped from V and 0 bases from J, the junction kept 5 bases outside the gene matches. There are 17 residues in the CDR3. Germline V gives CDR1 LGHNA, CDR2 YNFKEQ. Here the CDR3 reads CASSQVGSGTNTGELFF. The CDR3 region has the DNA TGTGCCAGCAGCCAAGTAGGGAGCGGGACGAACACCGGGGAGCTGTTTTTT.

This chain uses TRBV5-4 with TRBJ2-2; tentative D call: TRBD1 (5 bases). Trimming removed 2 bases at V and 5 bases at J, with 16 bases between. This CDR3 has 16 amino acids. Per the germline V gene, CDR1 is SGHNT and CDR2 is YYREEE (reference sequence). The CDR3 reads CASSFQGLLGTGELFF. The CDR3 DNA reads TGTGCCAGCAGCTTTCAGGGATTACTGGGTACCGGGGAGCTGTTTTTT. Full variable domain (missing parts from reference TRBV5-4 and TRBJ2-2): ETGVTQSPTHLIKTRGQQVTLRCSSQSGHNTVSWYQQALGQGPQFIFQYYREEENGRGNFPPRFSGLQFPNYSSELNVNALELDDSALYLCASSFQGLLGTGELFFGEGSRLTVL.

This clone was seen just once. The chain carries TRBV24-1 and TRBJ2-6; no reliable D call. CDR1 and CDR2 (germline): KGHDR, SFDVKD. The CDR3 runs 16 residues. V shed 3 bases and J shed 1 base, with 9 bases lying between them. DNA for the CDR3: TGTGCCACCAGTGATGCCGGCCCGTCTGGGGCCAACGTCCTGACTTTC. The encoded protein is CATSDAGPSGANVLTF.

The chain has TRBV20-1 and TRBJ2-5, with no clear D. V was cut by 6 bases and J by 7 bases, with 9 bases left in between. This CDR3 contains 10 residues. Germline values: CDR1 DFQATT, CDR2 SNEGSKA (reference sequence). The CDR3, as DNA: TGCAGTGCGGAATCTGGGACCCAGTACTTC. Amino acids: CSAESGTQYF.

The genes are TRBV28 and TRBJ2-7; 10 bases map to TRBD2. Germline V gene data show CDR1 as MDHEN and CDR2 as SYDVKM. The length of the CDR3 is 16 residues. J lost 7 bases, V lost 3 bases, and 12 bases had no gene match. CDR3 in DNA: TGTGCCAGCAGTTTCCTCACCCTAGCGGGAGTTAGGGAGCAGTACTTC. Amino acid sequence: CASSFLTLAGVREQYF.

This clone was counted once. The chain carries TRBV4-1 and TRBJ2-2; a weak D match, TRBD2 (5 bases). The CDR3 consists of 14 residues. Germline-derived CDR1 and CDR2 are MGHRA and YSYEKL. Trimming removed 0 bases from V and 6 bases from J, with 8 bases in between. The CDR3 region has the DNA TGCGCCAGCAGCCAAGAAGGAGCGGCCGGGGAGCTGTTTTTT. Its translation: CASSQEGAAGELFF.